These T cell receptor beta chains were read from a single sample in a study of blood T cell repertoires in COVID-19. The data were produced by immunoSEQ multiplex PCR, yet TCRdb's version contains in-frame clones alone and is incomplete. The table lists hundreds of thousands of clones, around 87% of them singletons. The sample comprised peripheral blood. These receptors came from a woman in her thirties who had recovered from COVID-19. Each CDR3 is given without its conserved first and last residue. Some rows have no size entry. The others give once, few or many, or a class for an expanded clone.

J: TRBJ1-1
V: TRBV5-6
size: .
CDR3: ASSFGLGAF

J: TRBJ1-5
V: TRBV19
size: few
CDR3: ASSSFVTGQPQH

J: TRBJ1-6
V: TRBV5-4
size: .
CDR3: ASSPSGEDSTPLH

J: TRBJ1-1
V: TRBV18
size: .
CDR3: ASSPFRGEAF

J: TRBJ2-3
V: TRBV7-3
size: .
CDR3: ASTQGTSGTDTQY

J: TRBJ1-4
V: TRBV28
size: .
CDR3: AAGVGYEKLF

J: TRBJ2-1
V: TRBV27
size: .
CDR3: ASSQLAGGYNEQF

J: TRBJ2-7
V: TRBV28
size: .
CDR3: ASSLGGWPYEQY

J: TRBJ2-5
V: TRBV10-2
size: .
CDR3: ASSLPTGEEETQY

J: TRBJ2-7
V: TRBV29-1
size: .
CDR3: SVVGREVEQY

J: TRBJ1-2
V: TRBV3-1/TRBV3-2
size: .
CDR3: ASSQSLYGYT

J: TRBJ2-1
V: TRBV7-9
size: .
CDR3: ASSLEDSEQF

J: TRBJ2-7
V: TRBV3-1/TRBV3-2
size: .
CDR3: ASSQVDEQY

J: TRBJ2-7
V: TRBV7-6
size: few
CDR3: ASSFGTGYEQY

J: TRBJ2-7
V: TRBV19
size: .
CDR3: ASSPRQGAYEQY

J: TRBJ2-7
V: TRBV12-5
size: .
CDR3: ASGSRDRGTYEQY

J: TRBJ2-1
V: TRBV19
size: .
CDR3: ASSIHSVFEEQF

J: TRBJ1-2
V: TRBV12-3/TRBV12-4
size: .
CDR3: ASSIGTDYGYT

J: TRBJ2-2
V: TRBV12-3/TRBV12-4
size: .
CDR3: ASSLAGPGELF

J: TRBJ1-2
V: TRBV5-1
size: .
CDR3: ASSDWDSPLGGYT

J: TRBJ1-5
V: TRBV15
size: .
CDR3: ATSRDPSGGQPQH

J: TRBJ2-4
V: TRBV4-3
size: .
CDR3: ASSQVQGDIQY

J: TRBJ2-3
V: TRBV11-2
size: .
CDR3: ASSLGLAGVKDTQY

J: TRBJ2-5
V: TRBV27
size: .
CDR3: ASSLAGGDTQY

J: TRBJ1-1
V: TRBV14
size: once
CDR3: ASSAARVTEAF

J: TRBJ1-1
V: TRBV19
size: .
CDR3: ASSMRQATEAF

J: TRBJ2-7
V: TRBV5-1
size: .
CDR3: ASSLASSTSGTYEQY

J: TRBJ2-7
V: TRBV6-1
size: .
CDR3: ASSESLTGMHSYEQY

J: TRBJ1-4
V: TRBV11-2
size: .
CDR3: ASSLDANEKLF

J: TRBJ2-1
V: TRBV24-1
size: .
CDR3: ATSTTLTGRVKEQF

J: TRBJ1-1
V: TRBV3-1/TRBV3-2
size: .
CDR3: ASSRDGVGV

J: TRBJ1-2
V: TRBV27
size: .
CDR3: ASSPIRGQGALYGYT

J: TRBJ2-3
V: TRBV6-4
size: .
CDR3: ASSERGTGALTDTQY

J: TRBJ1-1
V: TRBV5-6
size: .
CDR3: ASSNPKRRASDTEAF

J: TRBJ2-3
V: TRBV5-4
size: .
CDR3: ASSTLSDTQY

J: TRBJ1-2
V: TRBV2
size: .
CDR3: ASSEGQGSPGYT

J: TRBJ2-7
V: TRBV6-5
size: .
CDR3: ASSYGTAQSYEQY

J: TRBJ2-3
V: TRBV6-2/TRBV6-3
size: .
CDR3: ASSLGLAVPDTQY

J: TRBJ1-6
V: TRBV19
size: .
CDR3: ASGHPDNSPLH

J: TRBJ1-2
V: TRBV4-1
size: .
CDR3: ASSQERGQYYGYT

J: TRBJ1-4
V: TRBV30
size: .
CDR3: AWSPPVIENEKLF

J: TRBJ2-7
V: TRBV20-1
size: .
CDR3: SAPTRYEQY

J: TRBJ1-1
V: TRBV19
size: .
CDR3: ASSMGRNTEAF

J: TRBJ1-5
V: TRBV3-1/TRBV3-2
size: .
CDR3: ASSQAFPGGRQPQH

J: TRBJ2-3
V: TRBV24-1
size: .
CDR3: ATSGNSDTQY

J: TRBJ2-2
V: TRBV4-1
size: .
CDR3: ASSQEGGRMGGELF

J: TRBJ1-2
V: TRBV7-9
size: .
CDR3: ASSHSPGNTPYGYT

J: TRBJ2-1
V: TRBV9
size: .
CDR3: ASSVGSGQF

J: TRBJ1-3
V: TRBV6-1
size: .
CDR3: ASSEGHAFSGNTIY

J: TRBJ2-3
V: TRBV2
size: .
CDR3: AALQRGGTDTQY

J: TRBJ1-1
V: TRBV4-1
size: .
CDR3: ASSHGQGGPVTEAF

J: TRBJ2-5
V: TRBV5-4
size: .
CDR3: ASSGDPLETQY

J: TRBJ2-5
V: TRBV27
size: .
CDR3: ASSLGRQGASETQY

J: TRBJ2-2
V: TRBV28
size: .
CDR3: ASLGRLAGPTGELF

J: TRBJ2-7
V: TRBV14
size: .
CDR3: ASSSDRVRQQY

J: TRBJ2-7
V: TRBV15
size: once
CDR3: ATSRWGQGRSVGEQY

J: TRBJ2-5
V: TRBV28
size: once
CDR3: ASRLTGGQETQY